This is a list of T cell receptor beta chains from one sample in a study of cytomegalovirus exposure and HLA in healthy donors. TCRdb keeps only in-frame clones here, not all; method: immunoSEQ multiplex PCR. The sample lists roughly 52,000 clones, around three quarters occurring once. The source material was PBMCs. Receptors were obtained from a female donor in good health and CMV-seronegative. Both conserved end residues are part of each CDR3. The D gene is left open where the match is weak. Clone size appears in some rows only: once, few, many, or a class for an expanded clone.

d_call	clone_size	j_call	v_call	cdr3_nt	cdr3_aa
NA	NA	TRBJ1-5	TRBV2	TGTGCCAGCAGGGGGACGGGGGGTGCAGGGCAGCCCCAGCATTTT	CASRGTGGAGQPQHF
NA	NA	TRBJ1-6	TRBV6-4	TGTGCCAGCAGTACTATTGGGGGCTTCAATTCACCCCTCCACTTT	CASSTIGGFNSPLHF
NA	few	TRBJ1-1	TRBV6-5	TGTGCCAGCAGCCCATCCAGGGGCACTGAAGCTTTCTTT	CASSPSRGTEAFF
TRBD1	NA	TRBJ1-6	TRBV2	TGTGCCTTCTCCGGGACAGCGAATTCACCCCTCCACTTT	CAFSGTANSPLHF
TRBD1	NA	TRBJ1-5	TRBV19	TGTGCCAGTAGTATCGGGACAGGGGGCGGGAATCAGCCCCAGCATTTT	CASSIGTGGGNQPQHF
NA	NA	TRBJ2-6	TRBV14	TGTGCCAGCAGACTTACTAGTTCCGGGGCCAACGTCCTGACTTTC	CASRLTSSGANVLTF
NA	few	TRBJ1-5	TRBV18	TGTGCCAGCTCACCCCAAGGGGATAGCAATCAGCCCCAGCATTTT	CASSPQGDSNQPQHF
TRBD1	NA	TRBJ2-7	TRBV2	TGTGCCAGCATGCCCCCACCCTGGACAGGGACCTACGAGCAGTACTTC	CASMPPPWTGTYEQYF
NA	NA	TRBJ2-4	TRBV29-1	NA	CSVGGGAKNIRYF
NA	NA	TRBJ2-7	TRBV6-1	TGTGCCAGCAGAATAGCCGCGGCCTACGAGCAGTACTTC	CASRIAAAYEQYF
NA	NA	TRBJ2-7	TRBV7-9	TGTGCCAGCAGCCCCGGGGGATCCCGAGTGCAGTACTTC	CASSPGGSRVQYF
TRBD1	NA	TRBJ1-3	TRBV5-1	TGCGCCAGCAGCTTACAGGGGAGCTCTGGAAACACCATATATTTT	CASSLQGSSGNTIYF
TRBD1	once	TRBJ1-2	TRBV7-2	TGTGCCAGCAGCTCCGACAGGGCTCGTCTCTATGGCTACACCTTC	CASSSDRARLYGYTF
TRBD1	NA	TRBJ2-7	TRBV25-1	TGTGCCAGCAGGGACAGGGCTTCCTACGAGCAGTACTTC	CASRDRASYEQYF
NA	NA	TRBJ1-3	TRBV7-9	TGTGCCAGCAGCTCCGACAGGAGCTCTGGAAACACCATATATTTT	CASSSDRSSGNTIYF
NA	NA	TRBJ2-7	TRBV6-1	TGTGCCAGCCAGGGTACCTACGAGCAGTACTTC	CASQGTYEQYF
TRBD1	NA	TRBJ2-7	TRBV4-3	TGCGCCAGCAGCCAAGTGACAGGGTACATCTACGAGCAGTACTTC	CASSQVTGYIYEQYF